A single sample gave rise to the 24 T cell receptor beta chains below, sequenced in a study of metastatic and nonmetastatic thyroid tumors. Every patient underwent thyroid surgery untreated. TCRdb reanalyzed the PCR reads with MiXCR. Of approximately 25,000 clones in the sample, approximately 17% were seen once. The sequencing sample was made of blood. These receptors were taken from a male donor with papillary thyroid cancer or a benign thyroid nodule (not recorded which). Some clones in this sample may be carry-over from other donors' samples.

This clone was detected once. The CDR3 DNA sequence: TGCGCCAGCAGCTTGGCTGGATTTAGCAATCAGCCCCAGCATTTT. Encoded protein: CASSLAGFSNQPQHF. The chain uses TRBV5-1 and TRBJ1-5, with D uncertain. The CDR3 runs to 15 residues. In germline, CDR1 is SGHRS, CDR2 YFSETQ. Trimming left V 0 bases short and J 0 bases short, with 7 bases between.

The CDR3 loop reads CASSYRQADGYTF. CDR3 coding DNA: TGTGCCAGCAGTTACCGACAGGCCGATGGCTACACCTTC. The chain recombines TRBV6-5 with TRBJ1-2; a possible D gene is TRBD1 (6 bases). The V gene's germline CDR1 is MNHEY and CDR2 SVGAGI. CDR3 size: 13 residues. V was pared by 2 bases and J by 6 bases, with 10 bases between.

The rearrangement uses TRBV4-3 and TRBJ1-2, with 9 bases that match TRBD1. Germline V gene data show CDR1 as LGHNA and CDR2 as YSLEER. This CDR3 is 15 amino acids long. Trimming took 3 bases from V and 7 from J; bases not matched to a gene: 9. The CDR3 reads CASSQLDRGVSGYTF. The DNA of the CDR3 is TGCGCCAGCAGCCAGTTGGACAGGGGTGTCTCTGGCTACACCTTC.

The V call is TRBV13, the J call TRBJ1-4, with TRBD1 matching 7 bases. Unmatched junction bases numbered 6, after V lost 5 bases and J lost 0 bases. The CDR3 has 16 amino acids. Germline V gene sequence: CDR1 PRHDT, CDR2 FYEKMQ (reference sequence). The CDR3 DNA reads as TGTGCCAGCAGCCAGACAGGGAGAACAACTAATGAAAAACTGTTTTTT. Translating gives CASSQTGRTTNEKLFF.

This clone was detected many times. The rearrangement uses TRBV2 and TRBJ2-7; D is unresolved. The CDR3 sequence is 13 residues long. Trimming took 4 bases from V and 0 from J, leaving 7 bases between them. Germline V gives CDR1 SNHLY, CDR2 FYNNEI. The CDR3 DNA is TGTGCCAGCAGTGTACTTATCTCCTACGAGCAGTACTTC. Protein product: CASSVLISYEQYF.

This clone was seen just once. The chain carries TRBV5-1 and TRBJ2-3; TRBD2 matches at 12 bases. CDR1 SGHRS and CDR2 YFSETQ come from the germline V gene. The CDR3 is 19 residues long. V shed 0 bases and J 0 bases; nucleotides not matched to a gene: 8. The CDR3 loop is CASSLGGLAGRRSTDTQYF. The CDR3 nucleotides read TGCGCCAGCAGCTTGGGCGGACTAGCGGGGAGGAGGAGCACAGATACGCAGTATTTT. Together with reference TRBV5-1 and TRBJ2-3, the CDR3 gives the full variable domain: KAGVTQTPRYLIKTRGQQVTLSCSPISGHRSVSWYQQTPGQGLQFLFEYFSETQRNKGNFPGRFSGRQFSNSRSEMNVSTLELGDSALYLCASSLGGLAGRRSTDTQYFGPGTRLTVL.

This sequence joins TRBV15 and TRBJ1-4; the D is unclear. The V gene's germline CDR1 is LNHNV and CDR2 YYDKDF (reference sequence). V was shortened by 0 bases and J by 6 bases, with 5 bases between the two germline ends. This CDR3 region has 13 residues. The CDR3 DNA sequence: TGTGCCACCAGCAGAGATTCCGATGAAAAACTGTTTTTT. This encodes CATSRDSDEKLFF.

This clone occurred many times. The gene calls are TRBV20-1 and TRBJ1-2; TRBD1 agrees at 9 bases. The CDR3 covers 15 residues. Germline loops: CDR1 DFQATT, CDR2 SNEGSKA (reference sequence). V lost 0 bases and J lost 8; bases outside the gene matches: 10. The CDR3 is CSARDGNRGRGGYTF. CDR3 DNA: TGCAGTGCTAGAGATGGCAACAGGGGGCGCGGGGGCTACACCTTC.

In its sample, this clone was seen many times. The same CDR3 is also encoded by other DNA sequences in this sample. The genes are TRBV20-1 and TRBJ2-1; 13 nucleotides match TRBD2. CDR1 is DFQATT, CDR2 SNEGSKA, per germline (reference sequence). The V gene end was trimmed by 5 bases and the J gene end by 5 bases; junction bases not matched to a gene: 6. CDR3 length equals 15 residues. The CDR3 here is CSAGPGLAGNNEQFF. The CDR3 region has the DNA TGCAGTGCTGGACCGGGACTAGCGGGAAACAATGAGCAGTTCTTC.

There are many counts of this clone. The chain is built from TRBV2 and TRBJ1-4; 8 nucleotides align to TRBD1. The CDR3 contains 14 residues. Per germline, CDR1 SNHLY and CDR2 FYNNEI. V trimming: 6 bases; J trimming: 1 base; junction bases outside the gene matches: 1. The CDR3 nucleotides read TGTGCCAGCAGCGACAGGGGAACTAATGAAAAACTGTTTTTT. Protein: CASSDRGTNEKLFF.

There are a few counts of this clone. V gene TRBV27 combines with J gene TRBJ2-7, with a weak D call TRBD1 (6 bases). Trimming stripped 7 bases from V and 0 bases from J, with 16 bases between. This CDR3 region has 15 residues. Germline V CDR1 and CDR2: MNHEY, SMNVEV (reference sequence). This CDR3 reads CASNPGADCSYEQYF. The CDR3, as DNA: TGTGCCAGCAATCCAGGGGCCGACTGCTCCTACGAGCAGTACTTC.

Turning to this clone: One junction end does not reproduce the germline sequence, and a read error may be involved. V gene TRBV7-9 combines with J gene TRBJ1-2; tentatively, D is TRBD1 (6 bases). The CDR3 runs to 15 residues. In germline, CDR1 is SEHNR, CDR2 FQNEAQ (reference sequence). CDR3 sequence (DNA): TGTGGCAGCAGCGTCCAAGCCCAGGGGTTTGAAGGGTACACCTTC. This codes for CGSSVQAQGFEGYTF.

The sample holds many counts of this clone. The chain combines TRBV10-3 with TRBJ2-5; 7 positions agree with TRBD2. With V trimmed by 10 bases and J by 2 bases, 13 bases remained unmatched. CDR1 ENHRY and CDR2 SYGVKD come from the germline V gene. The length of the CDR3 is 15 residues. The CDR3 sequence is CATRGASGVQETQYF. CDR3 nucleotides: TGTGCCACAAGAGGGGCCAGCGGGGTACAAGAGACCCAGTACTTC.

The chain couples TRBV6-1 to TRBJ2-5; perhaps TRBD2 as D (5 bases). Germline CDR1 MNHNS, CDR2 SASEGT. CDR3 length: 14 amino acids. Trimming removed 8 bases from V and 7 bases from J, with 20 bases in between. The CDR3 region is CASCWGLAKMTQYF. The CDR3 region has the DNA TGTGCCAGCTGCTGGGGTCTAGCCAAGATGACCCAGTACTTC.

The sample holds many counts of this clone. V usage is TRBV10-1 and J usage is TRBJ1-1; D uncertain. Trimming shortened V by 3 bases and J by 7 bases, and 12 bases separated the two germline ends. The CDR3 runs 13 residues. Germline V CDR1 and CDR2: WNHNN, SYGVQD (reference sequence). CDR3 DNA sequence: TGCGCCAGCAGTGACTCGACGTGGGGTGAAGCTTTCTTT. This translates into CASSDSTWGEAFF.

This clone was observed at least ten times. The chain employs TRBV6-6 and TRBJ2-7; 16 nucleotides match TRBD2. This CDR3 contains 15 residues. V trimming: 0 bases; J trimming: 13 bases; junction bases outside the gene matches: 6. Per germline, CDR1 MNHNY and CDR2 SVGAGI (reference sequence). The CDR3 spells CASSYSGLAGGPFYF. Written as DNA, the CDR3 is TGTGCCAGCAGTTACTCGGGACTAGCGGGAGGGCCTTTTTACTTC.

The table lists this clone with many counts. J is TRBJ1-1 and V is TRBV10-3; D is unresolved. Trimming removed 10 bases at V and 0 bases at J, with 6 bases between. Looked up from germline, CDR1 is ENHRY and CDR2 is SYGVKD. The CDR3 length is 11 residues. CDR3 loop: CATRVNTEAFF. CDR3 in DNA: TGTGCCACGAGGGTGAACACTGAAGCTTTCTTT.

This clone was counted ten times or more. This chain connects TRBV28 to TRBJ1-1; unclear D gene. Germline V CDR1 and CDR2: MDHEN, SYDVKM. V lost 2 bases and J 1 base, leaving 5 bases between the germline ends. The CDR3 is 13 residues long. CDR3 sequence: CASSLVTNTEAFF. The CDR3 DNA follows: TGTGCCAGCAGTTTAGTCACGAACACTGAAGCTTTCTTT.

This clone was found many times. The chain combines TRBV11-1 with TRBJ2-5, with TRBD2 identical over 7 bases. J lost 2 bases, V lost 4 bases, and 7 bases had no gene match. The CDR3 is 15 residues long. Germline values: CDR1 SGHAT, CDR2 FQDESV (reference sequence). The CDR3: CASSSLADRQETQYF. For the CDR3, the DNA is TGTGCCAGCAGCTCCCTAGCGGACCGTCAAGAGACCCAGTACTTC. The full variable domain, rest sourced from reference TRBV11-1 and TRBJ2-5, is EAEVAQSPRYKITEKSQAVAFWCDPISGHATLYWYRQILGQGPELLVQFQDESVVDDSQLPKDRFSAERLKGVDSTLKIQPAELGDSAMYLCASSSLADRQETQYFGPGTRLLVL.

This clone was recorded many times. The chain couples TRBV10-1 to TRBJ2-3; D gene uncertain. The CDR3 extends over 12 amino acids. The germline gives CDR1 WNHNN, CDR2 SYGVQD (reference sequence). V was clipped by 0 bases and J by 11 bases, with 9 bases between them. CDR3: CASSESGLWQYF. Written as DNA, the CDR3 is TGCGCCAGCAGTGAGTCTGGATTGTGGCAGTATTTT.

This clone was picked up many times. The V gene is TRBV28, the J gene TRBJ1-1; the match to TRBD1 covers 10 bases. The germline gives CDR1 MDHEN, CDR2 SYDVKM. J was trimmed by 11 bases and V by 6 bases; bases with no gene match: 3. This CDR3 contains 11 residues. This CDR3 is CASRRTGGAFF. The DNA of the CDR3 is TGTGCCAGCAGACGGACAGGGGGGGCTTTCTTT.

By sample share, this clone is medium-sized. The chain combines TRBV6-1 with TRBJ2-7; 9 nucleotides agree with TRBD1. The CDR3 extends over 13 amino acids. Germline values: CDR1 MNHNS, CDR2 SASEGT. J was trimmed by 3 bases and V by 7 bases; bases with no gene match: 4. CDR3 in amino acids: CASTGTGFYEQYF. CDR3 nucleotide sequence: TGTGCCAGCACCGGGACAGGGTTCTACGAGCAGTACTTC.

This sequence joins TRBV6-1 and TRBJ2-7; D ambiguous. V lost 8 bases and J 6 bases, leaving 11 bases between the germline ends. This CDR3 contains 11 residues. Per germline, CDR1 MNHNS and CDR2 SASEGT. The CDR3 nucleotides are TGTGCCAGCCGGAAAGCAACCGAGCAGTACTTC. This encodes CASRKATEQYF.

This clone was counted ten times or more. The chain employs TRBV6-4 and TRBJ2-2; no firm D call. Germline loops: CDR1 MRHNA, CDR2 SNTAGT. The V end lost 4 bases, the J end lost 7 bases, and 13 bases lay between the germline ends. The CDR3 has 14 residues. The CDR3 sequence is CASSASVEVGELFF. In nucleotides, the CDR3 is TGTGCCAGCAGTGCGTCGGTAGAGGTCGGGGAGCTGTTTTTT.